This T cell receptor (beta chain) was identified in a study of T cell changes during pregnancy in multiple sclerosis. The table lists this clone with a count of one. Germline values: CDR1 MNHEY, CDR2 SMNVEV (reference sequence). V lost 4 bases and J lost 6; bases outside the gene matches: 5. CDR3 length equals 15 residues. The protocol was immunoSEQ multiplex PCR, while the TCRdb copy is restricted to in-frame clones and leaves out a portion. The sample records tens of thousands of clones, 90% to 95% being singletons. The chain has TRBV27 and TRBJ2-7; 14 positions agree with TRBD2. This TCR was recovered from a female donor with multiple sclerosis, enrolled in a pregnancy study. Specimen: CD8+ T cells from peripheral blood mononuclear cells, collected in the second trimester of pregnancy. The DNA for the CDR3 is TGTGCCAGCAGTTATACCGGACTAGCGGGAGGCGAGCAGTACTTC. This encodes CASSYTGLAGGEQYF.